This T cell receptor (beta chain) was retrieved from a study of CD8 T cells in ankylosing spondylitis. Whole-study results and caveats: Disease-linked clones were CD8+ and relatively rare in peripheral blood. In ankylosing spondylitis blood, a motif of several highly homologous TCR beta variants appeared characteristic. Significantly higher representation of disease-linked clones was reported for matched ankylosing spondylitis synovial fluid.

The CDR3 is made up of 15 amino acids. Germline CDR1 SGHTA, CDR2 FQGNSA. Trimming pared 3 bases from V and 0 bases from J, leaving 11 bases between. Making the TCR beta libraries involved quantitative 5'-RACE with molecular barcodes. Each CDR3 protein is one row after TCRdb ran MiXCR on the 5' RACE reads. The sample includes 500,000 to 550,000 distinct CDR3 sequences, roughly 13% of them seen just once. To note about this clonotype: The antigen is unknown.

The chain uses TRBV7-2 and TRBJ1-1, with unresolved D. This TCR was recovered from a male donor with ankylosing spondylitis. The sequencing input was blood, either unsorted or a sorted T cell fraction (not recorded which). The CDR3 here is CASSFADGVNTEAFF. CDR3 sequence (DNA): TGTGCCAGCAGCTTTGCGGACGGGGTGAACACTGAAGCTTTCTTT.